These 31 T cell receptor beta chains originate from one sample sequenced in a study of cytomegalovirus exposure and HLA in healthy donors. Researchers ran the PCR with 60 Vbeta and 13 Jbeta primers. The repertoire was sequenced with immunoSEQ multiplex PCR; TCRdb's copy has only in-frame clones and lacks some. The table shows some 150,000 clones, with roughly 79% occurring only once. The sample was PBMCs. These receptors were obtained from a male donor in good health and CMV-seronegative.

This sequence joins TRBV5-1 and TRBJ2-5; D might be TRBD2 (6 bases). The DNA matches TRBJ2-7 better at its end, which makes the J call doubtful. This CDR3 is built from 13 residues. Per germline, CDR1 SGHRS and CDR2 YFSETQ. The DNA for the CDR3 is TGCGCCAGCAGCTTGGTCCGGGAGTACGAGCAGTACTTC. Its translation: CASSLVREYEQYF.

The chain recombines TRBV6-5 with TRBJ2-5, with TRBD1 identical over 8 bases. The CDR3 sequence is 13 residues long. The V and J ends lost 6 bases and 7 bases, in that order; junction bases with no gene match: 7. Looked up from germline, CDR1 is MNHEY and CDR2 is SVGAGI. The CDR3 reads CASRTGQVGTQYF. The CDR3 DNA is TGTGCCAGCAGAACGGGACAGGTTGGGACCCAGTACTTC.

V usage is TRBV6-1 and J usage is TRBJ1-6; D not certain. Per germline, CDR1 MNHNS and CDR2 SASEGT. The V gene lost 0 bases and the J gene lost 0 bases, with 6 bases spanning the gap. The CDR3 runs to 16 residues. CDR3 region: CASSEAQSSYNSPLHF. In DNA, the CDR3 is TGTGCCAGCAGTGAAGCACAAAGCTCCTATAATTCACCCCTCCACTTT.

The genes are TRBV27 and TRBJ2-5, with 10 bases lining up with TRBD2. Germline CDR1 MNHEY, CDR2 SMNVEV (reference sequence). This CDR3 has 14 residues. The junction had 6 bases not matched to a gene; V was cut back by 6 bases and J by 5 bases. The CDR3 protein is CASRSSGRGETQYF. CDR3 nucleotide sequence: TGTGCCAGCAGGTCTAGCGGGAGAGGGGAGACCCAGTACTTC.

This chain uses TRBV30 with TRBJ1-4, with 8 bases that match TRBD1. CDR3 length equals 14 residues. Germline loops: CDR1 GTSNPN, CDR2 SVGIG (reference sequence). J gave up 8 bases and V 0 bases, and 5 bases lay outside the gene matches. In DNA form, the CDR3 reads TGTGCCTGGAGTGTAGGACAGGGTGGAGAAAAACTGTTTTTT. Protein: CAWSVGQGGEKLFF.

The CDR3 DNA reads TGCGCCAGCAGCCAAGTACGCGGGGAACCCGAAAAACTGTTTTTT. Amino acid sequence: CASSQVRGEPEKLFF. The rearrangement uses TRBV4-1 and TRBJ1-4, with D unresolved. Germline V lookup: CDR1 MGHRA, CDR2 YSYEKL. Trimming removed 1 base at V and 8 bases at J, with 14 bases between. This CDR3 has 15 residues.

This clone was observed once. The chain is built from TRBV9 and TRBJ1-2, with 8 bases aligning to TRBD1. Germline lookup yields CDR1 SGDLS and CDR2 YYNGEE. J gave up 0 bases and V 2 bases, and 3 bases lay outside the gene matches. The CDR3 spans 15 residues. CDR3 sequence (DNA): TGTGCCAGCAGCGTTGGACAGGGCACTAACTATGGCTACACCTTC. Translating gives CASSVGQGTNYGYTF.

This clone appeared a single time. The chain carries TRBV6-5 and TRBJ1-2; D is possibly TRBD1 (5 bases). The V end was cut by 6 bases, the J end by 4 bases, with 12 bases between. The CDR3 spans 13 residues. Germline-derived CDR1 and CDR2 are MNHEY and SVGAGI. The CDR3 sequence: CASSREQAYGYTF. The CDR3 DNA is TGTGCCAGCAGCAGAGAACAGGCCTATGGCTACACCTTC.

This clone was seen a handful of times. This sequence joins TRBV18 and TRBJ1-4; tentatively, D is TRBD1 (6 bases). The V gene's germline CDR1 is KGHSH and CDR2 LQKENI. The V and J ends lost 3 bases and 0 bases respectively, with 11 bases between them. The CDR3 has 16 residues. CDR3 amino acids: CASSPPGHPTNEKLFF. The CDR3, as DNA: TGTGCCAGCTCACCTCCGGGACACCCAACTAATGAAAAACTGTTTTTT.

The V and J genes are TRBV11-2 and TRBJ2-2; possible D gene TRBD2, 5 bases. Germline lookup yields CDR1 SGHAT and CDR2 FQNNGV. CDR3 size: 16 residues. Trimming cost V 4 bases and J 0 bases, with 12 bases left between them. CDR3 in DNA: TGTGCCAGCAGCTACCCGCGGGTTTCGAACACCGGGGAGCTGTTTTTT. The encoded protein is CASSYPRVSNTGELFF. The full variable domain, completed using reference TRBV11-2 and TRBJ2-2, is EAGVAQSPRYKIIEKRQSVAFWCNPISGHATLYWYQQILGQGPKLLIQFQNNGVVDDSQLPKDRFSAERLKGVDSTLKIQPAKLEDSAVYLCASSYPRVSNTGELFFGEGSRLTVL.

This clone has just one count. The rearrangement joins TRBV5-1 to TRBJ2-5; 12 nucleotides align to TRBD2. V lost 2 bases and J lost 5; bases outside the gene matches: 7. The CDR3 contains 16 residues. Looked up from germline, CDR1 is SGHRS and CDR2 is YFSETQ. The CDR3 loop is CASSFYGTSGLETQYF. CDR3 coding DNA: TGCGCCAGCAGCTTCTATGGGACTAGCGGGCTTGAGACCCAGTACTTC.

The chain uses TRBV2 and TRBJ2-5, with 12 bases that match TRBD1. The CDR3 consists of 15 residues. The germline CDR1 and CDR2 sequences are SNHLY and FYNNEI. V shed 7 bases and J 1 base; nucleotides not matched to a gene: 4. As DNA, the CDR3 is TGTGCCAGCAACCGGGACAGGGGGCCCCAAGAGACCCAGTACTTC. This translates into CASNRDRGPQETQYF.

The chain employs TRBV6-1 and TRBJ1-5, with TRBD1 as a possible D gene (6 bases). Germline V gene sequence: CDR1 MNHNS, CDR2 SASEGT. The V end lost 0 bases, the J end lost 5 bases, and 8 bases lay between the germline ends. This CDR3 is 14 amino acids long. CDR3: CASSEAQGHQPQHF. In DNA form, the CDR3 reads TGTGCCAGCAGTGAAGCGCAGGGGCATCAGCCCCAGCATTTT.

This clone showed up just a few times. This chain uses TRBV29-1 with TRBJ1-3; D gene unclear. The CDR3 runs to 16 residues. The germline V and J ends were trimmed by 3 bases and 2 bases, with 17 bases remaining between them. Germline CDR1 reads SQVTM; CDR2 reads ANQGSEA. The CDR3: CSVDTRDRSAGNTIYF. CDR3 sequence (DNA): TGCAGCGTTGATACCAGAGACCGTAGCGCTGGAAACACCATATATTTT.

This clone was counted a single time. The J gene is TRBJ1-6, the V gene TRBV6-5; D is ambiguous. Germline loops: CDR1 MNHEY, CDR2 SVGAGI. The CDR3 is made up of 15 amino acids. The ends were cut back, 0 bases at V and 7 bases at J, with 10 bases in the middle. DNA for the CDR3: TGTGCCAGCAGTTACTCGTCGGGGTACAATTCACCCCTCCACTTT. Its protein product is CASSYSSGYNSPLHF.

This chain joins TRBV6-5 and TRBJ2-7, with a weak D call TRBD2 (5 bases). CDR3 length: 11 residues. V was cut by 10 bases and J by 5 bases, with 12 bases left in between. Germline values: CDR1 MNHEY, CDR2 SVGAGI. The CDR3 coding sequence is TGTGCCACACAGAGGGTCGACGAGCAGTACTTC. It codes for CATQRVDEQYF.

J is TRBJ2-7 and V is TRBV7-2; D is perhaps TRBD1 (5 bases). Germline-derived CDR1 and CDR2 are SGHTA and FQGNSA. This CDR3 is 16 amino acids long. Trimming took off 1 base at V and 1 base at J, with 14 bases between the two ends. CDR3 DNA: TGTGCCAGCAGCTTAGGTCATGTTCAGGGATCCTACGAGCAGTACTTC. This codes for CASSLGHVQGSYEQYF.

V is TRBV15 and J is TRBJ2-4, with TRBD2 matching over 12 bases. The length of the CDR3 is 16 residues. CDR1 LNHNV and CDR2 YYDKDF come from the germline V gene (reference sequence). V lost 1 base to trimming and J lost 6 bases; unmatched junction nucleotides: 4. The DNA of the CDR3 is TGTGCCACCAGCAGAGCTAGCGGGGGGGGTCTAAACATTCAGTACTTC. It translates to CATSRASGGGLNIQYF.

The gene calls are TRBV14 and TRBJ1-3; possible D gene TRBD1, 6 bases. The ends were cut back, 4 bases at V and 0 bases at J, with 19 bases in the middle. The germline V gene encodes CDR1 SGHDN and CDR2 FVKESK. The length of the CDR3 is 18 residues. Here the CDR3 reads CASSLTGWRPNSGNTIYF. CDR3 coding DNA: TGTGCCAGCAGCCTCACAGGGTGGAGACCTAACTCTGGAAACACCATATATTTT. The full variable domain, rest sourced from reference TRBV14 and TRBJ1-3, is EAGVTQFPSHSVIEKGQTVTLRCDPISGHDNLYWYRRVMGKEIKFLLHFVKESKQDESGMPNNRFLAERTGGTYSTLKVQPAELEDSGVYFCASSLTGWRPNSGNTIYFGEGSWLTVV.

This chain joins TRBV5-6 and TRBJ2-5; 11 bases map to TRBD2. CDR1 and CDR2 from the germline V gene are SGHDT and YYEEEE. This CDR3 contains 16 residues. V dropped 4 bases and J dropped 1; count of bases not matched to a gene: 6. The CDR3, as DNA: TGTGCCAGCAGCCGTAGCGGGAGGGGCGTCCAAGAGACCCAGTACTTC. Translation: CASSRSGRGVQETQYF.

This chain connects TRBV11-3 to TRBJ2-1, with TRBD2 matching 9 bases. The junction had 1 base not matched to a gene; V was cut back by 6 bases and J by 1 base. The CDR3 is 14 amino acids. Germline V lookup: CDR1 SGHNT, CDR2 YENEEA. The DNA for the CDR3 is TGTGCCAGCAGAACTAGCGGGTCCTACAATGAGCAGTTCTTC. This codes for CASRTSGSYNEQFF.

V gene TRBV6-5 combines with J gene TRBJ2-1; tentative D call: TRBD2 (6 bases). Trimming took 6 bases from V and 4 from J, leaving 13 bases between them. The CDR3 runs to 14 residues. Looked up from germline, CDR1 is MNHEY and CDR2 is SVGAGI. This CDR3 is CASRGAGLYNEQFF. The CDR3 DNA is TGTGCCAGCAGGGGAGCGGGCTTGTACAATGAGCAGTTCTTC.

CDR3 DNA sequence: TGTGCCAGCAGCTTGGGCGGATATAGCAATCAGCCCCAGCATTTT. Protein sequence: CASSLGGYSNQPQHF. V usage is TRBV5-8 and J usage is TRBJ1-5; D is unresolved. Germline values: CDR1 SGHTS, CDR2 YDEGEE. Trimming removed 0 bases at V and 0 bases at J, with 7 bases between. This CDR3 is 15 amino acids long.

The rearrangement uses TRBV7-6 and TRBJ2-2; the match to TRBD1 covers 8 bases. The CDR3 consists of 16 residues. CDR1 is SGHVS and CDR2 is FNYEAQ in the germline V gene. The trim removed 2 bases at V and 0 bases at J, leaving 2 bases unmatched. This CDR3 is CASSLSGGANTGELFF. CDR3 nucleotides: TGTGCCAGCAGCTTATCAGGGGGCGCGAACACCGGGGAGCTGTTTTTT.

The J gene is TRBJ2-5, the V gene TRBV9; 11 nucleotides agree with TRBD2. The J call is doubtful: the DNA matches TRBJ2-7 better. This CDR3 region has 17 residues. Germline lookup yields CDR1 SGDLS and CDR2 YYNGEE. CDR3 loop: CASSADPGTSGPYEQYF. CDR3 in DNA: TGTGCCAGCAGCGCAGACCCCGGGACTAGCGGACCCTACGAGCAGTACTTC.

This rearrangement joins TRBV5-1 to TRBJ2-1; 11 bases align to TRBD2. The CDR3 runs to 16 residues. In germline, CDR1 is SGHRS, CDR2 YFSETQ. V shed 0 bases, J shed 3 bases, and the junction held 2 bases outside the gene matches. The CDR3 DNA reads TGCGCCAGCAGCTTGGAAGGACTAGCGGGCTACAATGAGCAGTTCTTC. Protein sequence: CASSLEGLAGYNEQFF.

This chain uses TRBV2 with TRBJ1-3; no clear D gene. This CDR3 is built from 13 residues. Trimming cost V 1 base and J 7 bases, with 8 bases left between them. CDR1 is SNHLY and CDR2 is FYNNEI in the germline V gene. CDR3 in amino acids: CASSEVRRNTIYF. CDR3 coding DNA: TGTGCCAGCAGTGAAGTTCGCCGGAACACCATATATTTT.

V is TRBV7-3 and J is TRBJ2-1; TRBD2 aligns across 9 bases. The CDR3 has 12 residues. Germline V gene lookup returns CDR1 SGHTA and CDR2 FQGTGA. The J segment lost 15 bases and the V segment lost 2 bases, leaving 5 bases of the junction unmatched. The CDR3 DNA is TGTGCCAGCAGCTTATCTAGCGGGAAGCCGTTCTTC. Protein: CASSLSSGKPFF.

The genes are TRBV27 and TRBJ2-7; tentatively, D is TRBD1 (6 bases). CDR1 is MNHEY, CDR2 SMNVEV, per germline (reference sequence). The V gene lost 5 bases and the J gene lost 2 bases, with 13 bases spanning the gap. This CDR3 spans 14 amino acids. This CDR3 is CASSPIAGAYEQYF. CDR3 in DNA: TGTGCCAGCAGTCCAATCGCAGGGGCCTACGAGCAGTACTTC.

A few counts support this clone. This rearrangement joins TRBV5-1 to TRBJ2-7, with 9 nucleotides matching TRBD1. This CDR3 contains 16 residues. V lost 0 bases, J lost 1 base, and 5 bases stayed unmatched. CDR1 SGHRS and CDR2 YFSETQ come from the germline V gene. CDR3 amino acids: CASSLAGQGGSYEQYF. CDR3 DNA: TGCGCCAGCAGCTTGGCGGGACAGGGTGGGTCCTACGAGCAGTACTTC. The whole variable domain, filled in from reference TRBV5-1 and TRBJ2-7, reads KAGVTQTPRYLIKTRGQQVTLSCSPISGHRSVSWYQQTPGQGLQFLFEYFSETQRNKGNFPGRFSGRQFSNSRSEMNVSTLELGDSALYLCASSLAGQGGSYEQYFGPGTRLTVT.

This clone was counted a few times. The chain combines TRBV12-2 with TRBJ2-5; the tabulated D call, TRBD1, remains unverified against the DNA. The J call is doubtful: the DNA matches TRBJ2-7 better. TRBV12-2 is a known pseudogene. The CDR3 is made up of 19 amino acids. The CDR3 loop is CASRFKTGGEGRIFYEQYF. CDR3 in DNA: TGTGCAAGTCGCTTCAAGACAGGGGGCGAGGGCCGAATCTTCTACGAGCAGTACTTC.